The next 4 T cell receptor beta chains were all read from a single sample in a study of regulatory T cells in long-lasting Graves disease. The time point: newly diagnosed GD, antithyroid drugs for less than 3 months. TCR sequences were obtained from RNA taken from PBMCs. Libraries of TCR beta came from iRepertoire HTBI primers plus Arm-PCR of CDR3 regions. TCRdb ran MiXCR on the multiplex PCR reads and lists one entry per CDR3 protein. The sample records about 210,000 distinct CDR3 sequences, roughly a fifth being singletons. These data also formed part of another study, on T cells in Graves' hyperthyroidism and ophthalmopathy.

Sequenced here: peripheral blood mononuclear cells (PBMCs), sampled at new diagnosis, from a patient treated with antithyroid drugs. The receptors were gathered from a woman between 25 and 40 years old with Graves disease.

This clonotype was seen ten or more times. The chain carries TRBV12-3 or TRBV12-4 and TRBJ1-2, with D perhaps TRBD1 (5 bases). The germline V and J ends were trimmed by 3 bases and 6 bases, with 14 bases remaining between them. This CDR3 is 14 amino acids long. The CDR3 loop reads CASSFRTRGNGYTF. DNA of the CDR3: TGTGCCAGCAGTTTTCGGACACGTGGGAATGGCTACACCTTC.

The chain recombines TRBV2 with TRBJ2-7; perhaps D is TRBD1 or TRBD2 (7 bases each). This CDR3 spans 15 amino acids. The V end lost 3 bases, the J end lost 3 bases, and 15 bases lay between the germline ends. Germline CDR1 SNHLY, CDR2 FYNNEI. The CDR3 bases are TGTGCCAGCAGTGATGGGCAGGGGGAGGGCTACGAGCAGTACTTC. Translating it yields CASSDGQGEGYEQYF.

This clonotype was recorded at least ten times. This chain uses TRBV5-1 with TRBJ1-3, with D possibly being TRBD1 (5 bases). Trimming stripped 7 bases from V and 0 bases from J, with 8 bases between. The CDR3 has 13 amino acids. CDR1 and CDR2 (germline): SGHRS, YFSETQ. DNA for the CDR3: TGCGCCAGCCAACAGGCCTCTGGAAACACCATATATTTT. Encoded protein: CASQQASGNTIYF.

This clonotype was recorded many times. The CDR3 region has the DNA TGTGCCTGGATCAGTGGGCAGGGGGATGGCTACACCTTC. This translates into CAWISGQGDGYTF. The chain joins TRBV30 to TRBJ1-2; 7 bases fit TRBD1. There are 13 residues in the CDR3. J gave up 6 bases and V 4 bases, and 8 bases lay outside the gene matches. Germline assignment: CDR1 GTSNPN and CDR2 SVGIG (reference sequence).